Ten or more counts support the clone carrying this TCR beta chain. This sample is drawn from a study of T cells in Graves' hyperthyroidism and ophthalmopathy. The CDR3 consists of 15 residues. Trimming pared 1 base from V and 5 bases from J, leaving 11 bases between. Germline CDR1 SGHAT, CDR2 FQNNGV. TCR beta CDR3 regions were amplified from RNA transcripts. The HTBI set primed first-round TCR CDR3 RT-PCR. One entry per CDR3 protein results from TCRdb running MiXCR on the multiplex PCR reads. The sample lists 270,000 or so distinct CDR3 sequences; 20% to 25% were seen once. The sequencing input was blood. The chain employs TRBV11-2 and TRBJ2-2; D might be TRBD1 or TRBD2, each matching 5 bases. This receptor was taken from a man aged 40-55 years with Graves' hyperthyroidism that later progressed to Graves' ophthalmopathy. The CDR3 is CASSLVGASTGELFF. The CDR3 DNA is TGTGCCAGCAGCTTAGTCGGGGCTAGTACCGGGGAGCTGTTTTTT.